This entry is about one T cell receptor beta chain. No antigen is known for it. No quality values exist for individual bases; no much larger clone is one base distant. The data were taken from a study of cytomegalovirus exposure and HLA in healthy donors (dated by TCRdb to 2017 to 2019). Describing the broader study: An earlier analysis of approximately 640 of the donors reported 250 to 300 Gb of sequence data and more than 90 million unique TCR beta sequences from roughly 200 million T cells. An early release covering roughly 580 HLA-typed donors comprised about 290 gigabases of sequencing data and tens of millions of unique TCR sequences. The genetic ancestry cluster associated with self-reported Caucasian donors included around 76% of the roughly 380 genotyped donors. The aim of the study was to test whether cataloging public T cell receptors could identify signatures of past pathogen exposure. The study used immunosequencing to profile the T cell repertoires of several hundred subjects and linked those repertoires to cytomegalovirus serostatus. In addition to the first cohort of 650 to 800 subjects, a separate validation cohort of 100 to 150 different subjects was used. The study combined high-throughput TCR immunosequencing, statistical association of individual TCRs with disease status, and machine learning to predict cytomegalovirus infection status. To study patterns of TCR occurrence, a later analysis re-analyzed previously published TCR beta repertoires from 666 donors and added high-resolution HLA genotyping. The later analysis used no new phenotypic data to find candidate immune exposures, relying instead on TCR beta sequences and their occurrence across donors. An earlier analysis of around 580 of the donors used high-throughput TCR beta sequencing to judge whether each TCR beta V gene segment behaved as functional or pseudogenic. Donor age, sex, ethnicity and CMV serostatus were compiled together with the repertoire data. In a later genetic analysis, genome-wide SNP genotypes for 398 of the 666 donors were used, and that subset was treated as a discovery cohort. All discovery cohort repertoires had been generated on a single sequencing platform. Both class I and class II loci were covered by HLA typing, at four-digit resolution. Typing coverage differed by locus: A, B, C, DRB1 and DQB1 were typed in roughly 620-640 donors, DQA1 in 522, DPA1 in 600 to 610, and DPB1 in 472. Several DR-DQ haplotypes were treated as single units for association and clustering because of strong linkage in the cohort. On average, around 240,000 unique TCR beta nucleotide sequences were sequenced per donor among fewer than 500 genotyped donors of the cohort, with 15% to 20% of those sequences being non-productive. Findings and caveats that apply to the study as a whole: Compared with equally common non-associated chains, HLA-associated TCR beta chains in a later analysis were more clonally expanded and had lower generation probabilities. Strong co-occurrence of HLA alleles, especially DR and DQ, made assigning TCR associations to individual alleles difficult. This cohort had only TCR beta chains sequenced, and the lack of alpha or paired-chain data limited which features could be detected. Most TCR sequences were observed very rarely across donors, whereas some public TCRs were present in many individuals. CMV serostatus was the only immune exposure information available for the cohort. V-gene and J-gene trimming of TCR beta chains was associated with a missense DCLRE1C variant in a later genetic analysis, and the association was replicated in an independent cohort. The classifier was reported to diagnose cytomegalovirus status with high specificity and sensitivity in both the original cohort and the validation cohort. Sequencing depth was assumed to be roughly uniform across donors in the presence/absence analyses, though that assumption may not hold. A total of some 180 TCR beta chains were listed by the study as associated with cytomegalovirus. Because the 87-base-pair reads could not distinguish some IMGT-functional V segments, including TRBV6-2 and TRBV6-3, those segments were excluded. In a later genetic analysis, fewer N-insertions in productive TCRs were reported among donors in an Asian-associated ancestry cluster than the roughly 640-donor mean. In vitro tests confirmed that a few of the cytomegalovirus-associated TCR beta chains recognize cytomegalovirus antigens. Several of the top co-occurrence clusters appeared to be linked to parvovirus B19, influenza, CMV and Epstein-Barr virus, according to a later analysis. Because some donors lacked HLA typing at each locus, the association tests relied only on the typed subset. About 17 rarely observed V segments, including chromosome 9 orphons, were excluded from the earlier analysis of some 590 of the donors because counts were too low. In a later analysis, about 16,000 TCR beta sequences were associated with specific HLA alleles at a false discovery rate of 0.05. An earlier analysis of approximately 530 of the donors showed that most TCR beta V segments appeared in productive rearrangements either about 87% or about 30% of the time, which broadly matched IMGT annotations. In a later analysis, TCR association rates were found to vary across HLA loci, with the most associated TCRs seen for DRB1 alleles and the fewest for HLA-C alleles. It was suggested by the authors that the approach could potentially be generalized to other disease states and immunological phenotypes. Linkage disequilibrium might explain the correlated functional status among segregating V segments, but an unknown experimental factor could not be excluded. A further reported finding was that TCR beta sequences accurately predicted the HLA-A and HLA-B alleles for most subjects in the first cohort. A cluster of highly shared sequence variants was judged likely to represent a technical artifact of the sequencing pipeline. In a later analysis, most CMV-associated TCR beta chains were found to appear HLA-restricted, with HLA associations seemingly driven largely by CMV exposure.

The library was prepared using the immunoSEQ multiplex PCR assay. The multiplex PCR relied on a mix of 60 forward primers for TCR Vbeta segments and 13 reverse primers for TCR Jbeta segments. The CDR3 region of rearranged TCR beta genes was amplified from genomic DNA by a multiplex PCR assay. Amplified TCR beta libraries were sequenced as 87-base-pair reads on the Illumina HiSeq System. The published analysis was carried out like this. Across the 666 repertoires, a later analysis counted tens of millions of unique TCR beta chains, approximately 12 million of which were shared by at least two donors. Raw reads were error-corrected and collapsed into unique sequences by a nearest-neighbor algorithm in which closely related sequences were merged to remove PCR and sequencing errors. V, D and J gene segments were assigned by aligning CDR3 sequences to IMGT reference sequences. Each retained sequence needed at least a six-nucleotide match to both a V gene segment and a J gene segment. A rearrangement was called productive if the CDR3 had no stop codons and remained in frame with V and J, and every other rearrangement was called non-productive. Following IMGT convention, CDR3 was defined as the stretch from the second conserved V-encoded cysteine to the conserved J-encoded phenylalanine. Sequences without an unambiguous match to a single V gene segment were excluded from the earlier analysis of approximately 560 of the donors. In an earlier analysis of 587 of the donors, V segments were called functional above 56.7% productive rearrangements and were called segregating when the between-donor standard deviation exceeded 5%. To diagnose cytomegalovirus status from the catalog of TCR beta chain sequences, a statistical classification framework was built. In a later analysis, TCR nucleotide sequences were compared against IMGT/GENE-DB human TR gene sequences so that V and J genes could be assigned. A later analysis assigned CDR3 sequences and most-parsimonious VDJ recombination scenarios with the TCRdist pipeline. In a later analysis, each TCR beta chain was defined by its CDR3 amino acid sequence together with its V-gene family, and reads without a unique V-gene family were excluded. As a way to deal with suspected cross-contamination and a sequencing artifact, a later analysis dropped 640 or so nucleotide sequences that were highly shared and had low generation probability. In a later analysis, a clonal expansion index for each public chain was calculated from normalized within-repertoire ranks of inferred template counts. In a later analysis, generation probabilities were computed using a VDJ recombination model fitted to out-of-frame rearrangements, and the results were checked against IGoR. In a later analysis, hypergeometric tests were used to score TCR-TCR, TCR-HLA and TCR-CMV co-occurrence, with a repertoire-size bias correction applied to TCR pairs. In a later analysis, false discovery rates were estimated by permuting HLA or CMV assignments 20 times. In a later analysis, co-occurring TCRs were grouped using DBSCAN, with TCRdist sequence similarity added in when clustering inside HLA-allele-positive subsets. Repertoires with fewer than 30,000 or more than 120,000 public chains, plus five repertoires with anomalous nucleotide sharing, were excluded from co-occurrence clustering. Here the immuneACCESS table is served through TCRdb, limited to in-frame sequences with V and J called. Missing clones are a known gap in these copies; in checked studies unresolved V genes cover under half, and the rest lacks a known reason. The DNA gave D and trimming, while V, J and clone size come from that table. The sample table lists approximately 300,000 clones, 80% to 90% of them with a count of one. Roughly 2% of the sample rests with the top ten.

CDR1 and CDR2 are drawn from the germline V gene (reference sequence): MNHEY, SMNVEV. There are 15 amino acids in the CDR3, from cysteine to phenylalanine inclusive. The only DNA kept is the CDR3, 45 bases in frame from the first base. In total, about 650 healthy bone marrow donors made up the cohort. At the time of sampling, all cohort members were nominally healthy, though unrecorded immune exposures were likely present. The donor was CMV seropositive and was included in the group of around 300 seropositive cohort members. Every donor gave a peripheral blood sample, and the peripheral blood mononuclear cells from that sample were used for TCR beta sequencing. Genomic DNA was extracted from the blood cell samples with the Qiagen DNeasy Blood Extraction Kit.

This receptor was taken from a woman between 40 and 55 years old in good health and CMV-seropositive. This sequence uses TRBV27 and TRBJ2-5; the D region possibly corresponds to TRBD1 (5 bases align). The assigned J gene may be wrong: the sequence end matches TRBJ2-7 better. Sequenced sample: PBMCs. CDR3 sequence: CASSSYPQDSYEQYF. The DNA sequence is as follows: TGTGCCAGCAGTTCCTACCCCCAAGACAGCTACGAGCAGTACTTC.